Each of the 4 T cell receptor beta chains below was sequenced from the same sample in a study of T cells in Graves' hyperthyroidism and ophthalmopathy. Regions amplified from RNA transcripts were the TCR beta CDR3 regions. HTBI primers drove first-round RT-PCR of the TCR CDR3. TCRdb passed the multiplex PCR reads through MiXCR, listing each CDR3 protein once. This sample has hundreds of thousands of distinct CDR3 sequences, with approximately 15% found just once. What was sequenced was blood. These receptors came from a woman in her 40s with Graves' ophthalmopathy.

This clonotype was counted a few times. The V call is TRBV29-1, the J call TRBJ2-7, with D perhaps TRBD1 (6 bases). Germline CDR1 is SQVTM and CDR2 is ANQGSEA. V shed 7 bases and J shed 3 bases, with 16 bases lying between them. The CDR3 is made up of 13 amino acids. CDR3 in amino acids: CSACPEDSYEQYF. In DNA, the CDR3 is TGCAGCGCCTGCCCCGAGGACAGCTACGAGCAGTACTTC.

The genes are TRBV6-1 and TRBJ2-7, with 7 bases matching TRBD1. Germline V gene sequence: CDR1 MNHNS, CDR2 SASEGT. The length of the CDR3 is 16 residues. The V and J ends lost 0 bases and 3 bases, in that order; junction bases with no gene match: 8. CDR3 amino acids: CASSEAVWGQSYEQYF. In DNA, the CDR3 is TGTGCCAGCAGTGAAGCTGTATGGGGACAGAGCTACGAGCAGTACTTC.

This clonotype was seen repeatedly, ten times or more. CDR3: CASAGTSGYEQYF. The CDR3 DNA follows: TGTGCCAGCGCCGGGACTAGCGGCTACGAGCAGTACTTC. This chain connects TRBV2 to TRBJ2-7, with 11 nucleotides matching TRBD2. CDR1 and CDR2 from the germline V gene are SNHLY and FYNNEI. The V gene end was trimmed by 8 bases and the J gene end by 3 bases; junction bases not matched to a gene: 3. The CDR3 has 13 amino acids.

This clonotype was detected many times. V usage is TRBV5-1 and J usage is TRBJ1-1, with TRBD1 as a possible D gene (6 bases). The CDR3 has 15 residues. The V gene lost 1 base and the J gene lost 1 base, with 11 bases spanning the gap. Germline V gives CDR1 SGHRS, CDR2 YFSETQ. CDR3 in amino acids: CASSLFRGGNTEAFF. The CDR3 DNA sequence: TGCGCCAGCAGCTTGTTCAGGGGAGGGAACACTGAAGCTTTCTTT.